A single sample gave rise to the 13 T cell receptor beta chains below, sequenced in a study of preoperative IRX-2 immunotherapy in early breast cancer. This sample's treatment: preoperative locoregional IRX-2 cytokine immunotherapy. Using immunoSEQ multiplex PCR, the repertoire was profiled, and TCRdb retains in-frame clones only, with some absent. Altogether more than 20,000 clones are present, approximately 75% being singletons, with the ten largest covering roughly 1.4%. Sequences were derived from lymph node tissue, sampled after IRX-2 immunotherapy. The source is a human donor with breast cancer.

As for this clone: The junction departs from germline at one end; a sequencing error may be responsible. V gene TRBV5-1 combines with J gene TRBJ1-4; D is unresolved. CDR3 length: 14 residues. Germline V gene sequence: CDR1 SGHRS, CDR2 YFSETQ. The CDR3 spells CASSLRPGNEKLFF. In DNA, the CDR3 is TGCGCCAGCAGCTTGAGGCCAGGCAATGAGAAACTGTTTTTT.

The chain combines TRBV7-5 with TRBJ2-1; no check of the table's D call, TRBD2, against the DNA was made. TRBV7-5 is recorded as a pseudogene. This CDR3 has 15 amino acids. CDR3 sequence: CASSLGSFSYNEQFF. In DNA form, the CDR3 reads TGTGCCAGCAGCTTAGGTAGCTTCTCCTACAATGAGCAGTTCTTC.

This rearrangement joins TRBV10-2 to TRBJ2-3, with 8 bases identical to TRBD1. Germline V gives CDR1 WSHSY, CDR2 SAAADI. The CDR3 contains 17 residues. Unmatched junction bases numbered 18, after V lost 4 bases and J lost 9 bases. CDR3 sequence (DNA): TGCGCCAGCAGTGCGGAAGTGGTTGGGACAGGCCGTGCGACGCAGTATTTT. Its protein is CASSAEVVGTGRATQYF.

The chain recombines TRBV18 with TRBJ1-3, with D unclear. V was clipped by 3 bases and J by 4 bases, with 13 bases between them. Per the germline V gene, CDR1 is KGHSH and CDR2 is LQKENI. The CDR3 totals 15 residues. The CDR3 DNA sequence: TGTGCCAGCTCACCCGCAGCCACTTTCGGAAACACCATATATTTT. Amino acid sequence: CASSPAATFGNTIYF.

The chain carries TRBV14 and TRBJ2-1; 7 nucleotides align to TRBD2. Germline-derived CDR1 and CDR2 are SGHDN and FVKESK. The junction had 8 bases not matched to a gene; V was cut back by 3 bases and J by 9 bases. The CDR3 totals 14 residues. The CDR3, as DNA: TGTGCCAGCAGCCAGTGGCTAGCGGAGACTGAGCAGTTCTTC. This sequence encodes CASSQWLAETEQFF.

The J gene is TRBJ1-2, the V gene TRBV18, with D uncertain. The CDR3 extends over 14 amino acids. Germline V lookup: CDR1 KGHSH, CDR2 LQKENI. Between the trimmed V and J ends, which lost 3 bases and 4 bases, there was a span of 12 bases. The CDR3 loop is CASSPYRESYGYTF. The CDR3 DNA is TGTGCCAGCTCACCTTACCGGGAGTCCTATGGCTACACCTTC.

DNA for the CDR3: TGTGCCAGCTCACCACCGGGACAAGGGCCCACTGAAGCTTTCTTT. This encodes CASSPPGQGPTEAFF. The chain has TRBV18 and TRBJ1-1, with a tentative D call TRBD1 (6 bases). Per germline, CDR1 KGHSH and CDR2 LQKENI. With 0 bases removed from V and 4 bases from J, the gap between germline ends came to 12 bases. CDR3 length equals 15 residues.

CDR3 in amino acids: CASSVTGGGSPLHF. As DNA, the CDR3 is TGTGCCAGTAGCGTCACAGGGGGAGGGTCACCCCTCCACTTT. The rearrangement joins TRBV19 to TRBJ1-6; 8 bases match TRBD1. V was clipped by 6 bases and J by 10 bases; unmatched bases: 8. From germline, CDR1 is LNHDA and CDR2 SQIVND (reference sequence). CDR3 length: 14 residues.

The DNA for the CDR3 is TGTGCCAGCAGTCCACCGGGGGAAGTATCACCCCTCCACTTT. Protein sequence: CASSPPGEVSPLHF. This chain uses TRBV6-8 with TRBJ1-6, with D perhaps TRBD1 (5 bases). Germline lookup yields CDR1 MNHGY and CDR2 SAAAGT. CDR3 size: 14 residues. The V and J ends lost 5 bases and 10 bases respectively, with 15 bases between them.

The chain is built from TRBV28 and TRBJ1-3; possible D gene TRBD1, 5 bases. The CDR3 is 14 amino acids. The V gene's germline CDR1 is MDHEN and CDR2 SYDVKM. V lost 6 bases, J lost 1 base, and 10 bases lay in between. This CDR3 is CASRDGGSGNTIYF. In DNA, the CDR3 is TGTGCCAGCAGGGATGGGGGTTCTGGAAACACCATATATTTT. The full variable domain, in which reference TRBV28 and TRBJ1-3 provide the parts outside the CDR3, is DVKVTQSSRYLVKRTGEKVFLECVQDMDHENMFWYRQDPGLGLRLIYFSYDVKMKEKGDIPEGYSVSREKKERFSLILESASTNQTSMYLCASRDGGSGNTIYFGEGSWLTVV.

The chain carries TRBV19 and TRBJ1-4; possibly TRBD1 for D (6 bases). The V gene lost 4 bases and the J gene lost 3 bases, with 9 bases spanning the gap. This CDR3 spans 14 amino acids. The germline V gene has CDR1 LNHDA and CDR2 SQIVND (reference sequence). DNA of the CDR3: TGTGCCAGTAGTAAACAGGGTGCTAATGAAAAACTGTTTTTT. It codes for CASSKQGANEKLFF.

The sample holds a few counts of this clone. V is TRBV19 and J is TRBJ1-4, with TRBD1 matching 8 bases. The V segment lost 1 base and the J segment 7 bases; nucleotides outside the gene matches: 5. The germline CDR1 and CDR2 sequences are LNHDA and SQIVND (reference sequence). CDR3 size: 15 residues. The CDR3 DNA is TGTGCCAGTAGTATAGGGACAGGGAGGAGTGAAAAACTGTTTTTT. This gives the protein CASSIGTGRSEKLFF.

The J gene is TRBJ2-5, the V gene TRBV7-6, with no clear D. The CDR3 is 14 amino acids. V was clipped by 5 bases and J by 0 bases, with 10 bases between them. Germline loops: CDR1 SGHVS, CDR2 FNYEAQ. The CDR3 coding sequence is TGTGCCAGCAGCCTCGATCCCTACCAAGAGACCCAGTACTTC. Amino acid sequence: CASSLDPYQETQYF.